This is a list of T cell receptor beta chains from one sample in a study of T-cell memory formation after mild COVID-19. One entry per CDR3 protein, called by TCRdb with MiXCR from the 5' RACE reads. The data show about 160,000 distinct CDR3 sequences, roughly 30% seen once. Sequencing was performed on PBMCs or a T cell subset sorted from them (not recorded which). The source is an adult woman who had mild COVID-19 (a few samples of this study predate the infection). Cell type and time point are not known. The CDR3 runs from the conserved cysteine through the conserved F or W. D genes are given only for firm matches. Rows may omit the clone size; those that give it use once, few, many or a size class.

v_call,d_call,j_call,clone_size,cdr3_aa,cdr3_nt
TRBV7-3,TRBD2,TRBJ2-1,-,CASSFRLAGVGEQFF,TGTGCCAGCAGCTTCCGACTAGCGGGGGTTGGCGAGCAGTTCTTC
TRBV6-1,-,TRBJ2-1,-,CASRDDFSSYNEQFF,TGTGCCAGCAGAGATGACTTCAGCTCCTACAATGAGCAGTTCTTC
TRBV12-3/TRBV12-4,-,TRBJ1-1,many,CASRATTEAFF,TGTGCCAGCAGAGCGACCACTGAAGCTTTCTTT
TRBV6-2/TRBV6-3,TRBD2,TRBJ2-5,-,CASSYSISAGGPQETQYF,TGTGCCAGCAGTTACTCGATTTCCGCGGGAGGCCCCCAAGAGACCCAGTACTTC
TRBV29-1,-,TRBJ1-1,-,CSVATVRGTEAFF,TGCAGCGTTGCGACAGTCAGGGGCACTGAAGCTTTCTTT
TRBV5-6,TRBD1,TRBJ1-4,few,CASSSPIGGRVEKLFF,TGTGCCAGCAGCTCCCCCATAGGGGGCCGAGTTGAAAAACTGTTTTTT
TRBV5-1,-,TRBJ2-1,-,CASSPRDGGANEQFF,TGCGCCAGCAGTCCCCGGGACGGTGGGGCCAATGAGCAGTTCTTC
TRBV5-1,TRBD2,TRBJ2-7,few,CASSPEGTSGGNEQYF,TGCGCCAGCAGCCCGGAGGGGACTAGCGGGGGCAACGAGCAGTACTTC
TRBV7-9,TRBD1,TRBJ1-2,few,CASSLAGQAYYGYTF,TGTGCCAGCAGCTTAGCGGGACAGGCCTACTATGGCTACACCTTC
TRBV2,-,TRBJ2-3,few,CATVGMDTQYF,TGTGCCACCGTGGGGATGGATACGCAGTATTTT
TRBV5-1,TRBD2,TRBJ2-2,-,CASSLARLASGELFF,TGCGCCAGCAGCTTGGCGAGACTAGCCTCGGGGGAGCTGTTTTTT
TRBV6-2/TRBV6-3,TRBD2,TRBJ2-1,-,CASSGGRTSGRWSYNEQFF,TGTGCCAGCAGTGGCGGCCGGACTAGCGGGAGGTGGTCCTACAATGAGCAGTTCTTC
TRBV3-1,TRBD1,TRBJ1-6,-,CASSPRDRANSPLHF,TGTGCCAGCAGCCCCCGGGACAGGGCCAATTCACCCCTCCACTTT
TRBV18,-,TRBJ2-1,few,CASSPVGDLFF,TGTGCCAGCTCACCCGTAGGGGACCTGTTCTTC
TRBV6-6,-,TRBJ1-5,many,CASSASNQPQHF,TGTGCCAGCTCAGCCAGCAATCAGCCCCAGCATTTT
TRBV20-1,-,TRBJ2-1,few,CSARLGGEQFF,TGCAGTGCCAGACTCGGGGGTGAGCAGTTCTTC
TRBV24-1,-,TRBJ2-3,-,CATSDQRDTSTDTQYF,TGTGCCACCAGTGATCAACGGGATACGAGCACAGATACGCAGTATTTT
TRBV7-9,-,TRBJ2-7,-,CASSLVQGISYEQYF,TGTGCCAGCAGCTTGGTTCAGGGTATCTCCTACGAGCAGTACTTC
TRBV24-1,-,TRBJ2-1,few,CATSDPVGAGLEGYNEQFF,TGTGCCACCAGTGACCCCGTAGGCGCAGGCCTGGAGGGGTACAATGAGCAGTTCTTC
TRBV2,TRBD2,TRBJ2-1,few,CASSVSGGLNEQFF,TGTGCCAGCAGCGTTAGCGGGGGTCTAAATGAGCAGTTCTTC
TRBV5-5,-,TRBJ1-6,-,CASSLQNSPLHF,TGTGCCAGCAGCTTGCAGAATTCACCCCTCCACTTT
TRBV7-9,-,TRBJ2-1,-,CASSPNRGRTNEQFF,TGTGCCAGCAGCCCGAATAGAGGACGGACTAATGAGCAGTTCTTC
TRBV11-3,TRBD1,TRBJ1-2,few,CASSFAGTGYGYTF,TGTGCCAGCAGCTTCGCCGGGACAGGGTATGGCTACACCTTC
TRBV12-3/TRBV12-4,-,TRBJ1-1,-,CASGDTEAFF,TGTGCCAGCGGTGACACTGAAGCTTTCTTT
TRBV7-8,-,TRBJ2-3,-,CASSFWGTDTQYF,TGTGCCAGCAGCTTCTGGGGGACAGATACGCAGTATTTT
TRBV5-1,-,TRBJ1-2,few,CASSLDGFNTF,TGCGCCAGCAGCTTGGATGGGTTCAACACCTTC
TRBV7-9,TRBD1,TRBJ1-2,-,CASSLAGTATYGYTF,TGTGCCAGCAGCTTAGCGGGGACAGCGACCTATGGCTACACCTTC
TRBV27,-,TRBJ1-6,-,CASSFVDIDSPLHF,TGTGCCAGCAGTTTCGTTGACATCGATTCACCCCTCCACTTT
TRBV7-9,TRBD2,TRBJ2-1,-,CASIPVVLAGAYNEQFF,TGTGCCAGCATCCCAGTCGTACTAGCGGGGGCATACAATGAGCAGTTCTTC
TRBV3-1,-,TRBJ2-3,few,CASSPGTTDTQYF,TGTGCCAGCAGCCCTGGGACTACAGATACGCAGTATTTT
TRBV9,TRBD1,TRBJ2-7,few,CASSPQDRATTYEQYF,TGTGCCAGCAGCCCCCAGGACAGGGCAACCACCTACGAGCAGTACTTC
TRBV11-2,TRBD2,TRBJ2-1,-,CASSLLGLAGVSYNEQFF,TGTGCCAGCAGCTTATTGGGACTAGCGGGGGTCTCCTACAATGAGCAGTTCTTC
TRBV7-3,-,TRBJ1-1,-,CASSFNPEGTEAFF,TGTGCCAGCAGCTTTAACCCGGAGGGGACTGAAGCTTTCTTT
TRBV5-5,-,TRBJ2-3,few,CASSLGPTDTQYF,TGTGCCAGCAGCTTGGGTCCCACAGATACGCAGTATTTT
TRBV20-1,TRBD2,TRBJ2-5,-,CSARDRPSGTETQYF,TGCAGTGCTAGAGATCGGCCTAGCGGTACAGAGACCCAGTACTTC
TRBV6-5,-,TRBJ2-5,few,CASNINEGQPGTQYF,TGTGCCAGCAACATAAATGAGGGGCAGCCCGGGACCCAGTACTTC
TRBV5-1,-,TRBJ2-1,-,CASSGGANSYNEQFF,TGCGCCAGCAGCGGGGGGGCTAACTCCTACAATGAGCAGTTCTTC
TRBV7-9,-,TRBJ2-7,few,CASMATEDYEQYF,TGTGCCAGCATGGCGACAGAAGACTACGAGCAGTACTTC
TRBV6-6,-,TRBJ2-7,-,CASSYSGKSYEQYF,TGTGCCAGCAGTTACTCGGGAAAGTCCTACGAGCAGTACTTC
TRBV7-8,TRBD1,TRBJ2-2,many,CASSLARTGAGELFF,TGTGCCAGCAGCTTAGCAAGAACAGGGGCCGGGGAGCTGTTTTTT
TRBV14,-,TRBJ2-7,-,CASSHSGTRSVYEQYF,TGTGCCAGCAGCCATTCCGGGACCCGGTCCGTTTACGAGCAGTACTTC
TRBV7-9,TRBD2,TRBJ2-3,few,CASSLRSGRRTDTQYF,TGTGCCAGCAGCTTAAGAAGCGGGAGGCGGACAGATACGCAGTATTTT
TRBV2,TRBD1,TRBJ2-7,few,CASRTAMTGGEQYF,TGTGCCAGCAGGACCGCAATGACAGGGGGCGAGCAGTACTTC
TRBV5-1,-,TRBJ1-2,few,CASTAGIQEAYGYTF,TGCGCCAGCACGGCGGGCATCCAGGAAGCATATGGCTACACCTTC
TRBV7-2,-,TRBJ2-7,few,CASTPQGYEQYF,TGTGCCAGCACCCCACAGGGCTACGAGCAGTACTTC
TRBV7-9,-,TRBJ2-7,once,CASSLEAPRYEQYF,TGTGCCAGCAGCTTAGAGGCGCCCCGCTACGAGCAGTACTTC
TRBV7-9,-,TRBJ1-3,few,CASRSGTVTSGNTIYF,TGTGCCAGCAGATCCGGGACGGTGACCTCTGGAAACACCATATATTTT
TRBV5-1,-,TRBJ2-1,-,CASSKHSGVGYNEQFF,TGCGCCAGCAGCAAGCACAGTGGTGTCGGTTACAATGAGCAGTTCTTC
TRBV2,-,TRBJ2-7,-,CASRVGYEQYF,TGTGCCAGCAGGGTTGGGTACGAGCAGTACTTC
TRBV30,-,TRBJ1-2,-,CAWSESRGGTYTF,TGTGCCTGGAGCGAGAGTCGGGGTGGTACGTACACCTTC
TRBV6-5,-,TRBJ2-3,few,CASSWGRSTDTQYF,TGTGCCAGCAGTTGGGGGCGGAGCACAGATACGCAGTATTTT